This T cell receptor beta chain was captured in a study of T cells in Graves' hyperthyroidism and ophthalmopathy. In this sample, this clonotype turned up a few times. Amplification of TCR beta CDR3 regions was performed using RNA transcripts as template. The TCR CDR3 was amplified in a first-round RT-PCR using the HTBI primer set. TCRdb independently ran MiXCR on the multiplex PCR reads; one entry per CDR3 protein. Of 250,000 to 300,000 distinct CDR3 sequences listed, about 14% are singletons. Among the patients, aged 18 to 65, hyperthyroidism was newly diagnosed and had lasted under 2 months. Sequenced input: blood. The receptor was derived from a woman aged 30 to 39 with Graves' hyperthyroidism that later progressed to Graves' ophthalmopathy.

The CDR3 region has the DNA TGTGCCAGCCACCCGGGACAGGGTCATCTTGGCTACACCTTC. Translating it yields CASHPGQGHLGYTF. The chain links TRBV6-1 to TRBJ1-2, with TRBD1 matching over 9 bases. J was trimmed by 7 bases and V by 8 bases; bases with no gene match: 11. Germline CDR1 MNHNS, CDR2 SASEGT. This CDR3 contains 14 residues.